The 29 T cell receptor beta chains below come from one sample, sequenced in a study of CD8 T cells in ankylosing spondylitis. TCRdb re-derived calls from the 5' RACE reads in MiXCR, one entry per CDR3 protein. The data contain 250,000 to 300,000 distinct CDR3 sequences, 15% to 20% of them singletons. Material: blood, either unsorted or a sorted T cell fraction (not recorded which). Source of these receptors: a male donor with ankylosing spondylitis or in good health (not recorded which).

This clonotype has only a few counts. This chain connects TRBV25-1 to TRBJ1-1; a possible D gene is TRBD1 (5 bases). V shed 3 bases and J shed 7 bases, with 18 bases lying between them. This CDR3 spans 15 amino acids. From germline, CDR1 is MGHDK and CDR2 SYGVNS. The CDR3 reads CASSDVGRDIGEAFF. DNA for the CDR3: TGTGCCAGCAGTGACGTCGGCAGGGATATCGGTGAAGCTTTCTTT.

This chain links TRBV5-6 with TRBJ2-7; TRBD2 matches 15 bases. CDR3 size: 16 residues. V shed 3 bases, J shed 6 bases, and the junction held 7 bases outside the gene matches. CDR1 is SGHDT, CDR2 YYEEEE, per germline. The CDR3, as DNA: TGTGCCAGCAGCTCGCCGGGACTAGCGGGAGGAGGCGAGCAGTACGTC. Encoded protein: CASSSPGLAGGGEQYV.

V gene TRBV9 combines with J gene TRBJ2-1; 12 nucleotides match TRBD2. Germline CDR1 SGDLS, CDR2 YYNGEE. J was trimmed by 6 bases and V by 0 bases; bases with no gene match: 1. CDR3 length: 15 residues. CDR3 protein: CASSVVTSGGNEQFF. In DNA form, the CDR3 reads TGTGCCAGCAGCGTAGTGACTAGCGGGGGCAATGAGCAGTTCTTC. The whole variable domain, filled in from reference TRBV9 and TRBJ2-1, reads DSGVTQTPKHLITATGQRVTLRCSPRSGDLSVYWYQQSLDQGLQFLIQYYNGEERAKGNILERFSAQQFPDLHSELNLSSLELGDSALYFCASSVVTSGGNEQFFGPGTRLTVL.

This clonotype was detected a few times. This chain joins TRBV12-3 or TRBV12-4 and TRBJ1-2; D is possibly TRBD1 (5 bases). V gave up 3 bases and J gave up 2 bases, with 10 bases separating them. The CDR3 contains 14 residues. CDR3 sequence (DNA): TGTGCCAGCAGTTTCCAGGGAGTGAACTATGGCTACACCTTC. This sequence encodes CASSFQGVNYGYTF.

This clonotype was counted between two and nine times. CDR3: CASSQGDSEAFF. The CDR3 bases are TGTGCCAGCAGCCAGGGGGACAGTGAAGCTTTCTTT. J is TRBJ1-1 and V is TRBV3-1, with 7 bases aligning to TRBD1. The trim removed 3 bases at V and 7 bases at J, leaving 2 bases unmatched. CDR1 and CDR2 from the germline V gene are LGHDT and YNNKEL (reference sequence). The CDR3 is 12 residues long.

This rearrangement joins TRBV7-9 to TRBJ1-6; D may be TRBD1 (5 bases). The ends were cut back, 5 bases at V and 9 bases at J, with 17 bases in the middle. CDR1 SEHNR and CDR2 FQNEAQ come from the germline V gene (reference sequence). The CDR3 length is 15 residues. Here the CDR3 reads CASSATGTRGSPLHF. In DNA form, the CDR3 reads TGTGCCAGCAGCGCAACCGGGACTAGGGGTTCACCCCTCCACTTT.

V and J are TRBV30 and TRBJ1-5, with D unclear. Germline V gene data show CDR1 as GTSNPN and CDR2 as SVGIG (reference sequence). The length of the CDR3 is 13 residues. V was shortened by 3 bases and J by 5 bases, with 11 bases between the two germline ends. In DNA, the CDR3 is TGTGCCTGGAGATCGGGTTTCGATCAGCCCCAGCATTTT. This gives the protein CAWRSGFDQPQHF.

This clonotype has ten or more counts. In nucleotides, the CDR3 is TGTGCCATCAGTGAGGCCCCTACAGAGAACACTGAAGCTTTCTTT. This codes for CAISEAPTENTEAFF. The rearrangement joins TRBV10-3 to TRBJ1-1; D remains unclear. Trimming shortened V by 2 bases and J by 1 base, and 11 bases separated the two germline ends. Germline assignment: CDR1 ENHRY and CDR2 SYGVKD. The CDR3 totals 15 residues.

This clonotype was picked up many times. The genes are TRBV5-1 and TRBJ2-5; D tentatively fits TRBD1 or TRBD2 (5 bases each). The CDR3 loop spans 13 amino acids. CDR1 and CDR2 (germline): SGHRS, YFSETQ. The V gene lost 0 bases and the J gene lost 4 bases, with 7 bases spanning the gap. CDR3: CASSLAGRETQYF. Here the CDR3 DNA reads TGCGCCAGCAGCTTGGCGGGACGAGAGACCCAGTACTTC. Together with reference TRBV5-1 and TRBJ2-5, the CDR3 gives the full variable domain: KAGVTQTPRYLIKTRGQQVTLSCSPISGHRSVSWYQQTPGQGLQFLFEYFSETQRNKGNFPGRFSGRQFSNSRSEMNVSTLELGDSALYLCASSLAGRETQYFGPGTRLLVL.

This clonotype was detected only a few times. The chain links TRBV5-1 to TRBJ1-4, with unresolved D. The V end was cut by 4 bases, the J end by 7 bases, with 17 bases between. This CDR3 is 15 amino acids long. Looked up from germline, CDR1 is SGHRS and CDR2 is YFSETQ. Here the CDR3 DNA reads TGCGCCAGCAGCCTCGGAGGGTCCCGGGGTGAAAAACTGTTTTTT. As protein: CASSLGGSRGEKLFF.

The V gene is TRBV12-3 or TRBV12-4, the J gene TRBJ2-5, with unresolved D. Trimming cost V 7 bases and J 5 bases, with 8 bases left between them. The CDR3 extends over 11 amino acids. This CDR3 is CASTMGETQYF. The CDR3, as DNA: TGTGCCAGCACCATGGGGGAGACCCAGTACTTC.

The chain carries TRBV25-1 and TRBJ2-7; 9 nucleotides agree with TRBD2. CDR1 MGHDK and CDR2 SYGVNS come from the germline V gene. CDR3 length: 20 residues. V trimming: 4 bases; J trimming: 2 bases; junction bases outside the gene matches: 21. CDR3: CASSGPGDSLAGVNPYEQYV. CDR3 DNA sequence: TGTGCCAGCAGTGGCCCCGGAGACAGTTTAGCGGGGGTAAACCCCTACGAGCAGTACGTC.

The V and J genes are TRBV20-1 and TRBJ2-2; possibly TRBD2 for D (6 bases). Trimming pared 7 bases from V and 9 bases from J, leaving 18 bases between. Germline CDR1 reads DFQATT; CDR2 reads SNEGSKA (reference sequence). The CDR3 length is 13 residues. The CDR3 DNA follows: TGCAGTGGGGCGAGGCGGGGCCGAAGGGAGCTGTTTTTT. Residues: CSGARRGRRELFF.

The chain combines TRBV5-5 with TRBJ2-3; 7 bases align to TRBD2. Trimming removed 0 bases from V and 6 bases from J; junction bases left unmatched: 10. The germline CDR1 and CDR2 sequences are SGHKS and YYEKEE (reference sequence). The CDR3 runs 16 residues. The DNA of the CDR3 is TGTGCCAGCAGCTTGGGAGGGCGGGAGTACGGGGATACGCAGTATTTT. This sequence encodes CASSLGGREYGDTQYF.

This clonotype came up a few times. The V call is TRBV10-2, the J call TRBJ2-3; D tentatively reads TRBD1 or TRBD2 (5 bases each). The V end was cut by 5 bases, the J end by 1 base, with 13 bases between. CDR1 WSHSY and CDR2 SAAADI come from the germline V gene. CDR3 size: 15 residues. The CDR3 sequence is CASSSPGRGTDTQYF. The DNA of the CDR3 is TGCGCCAGCAGTTCGCCGGGACGCGGCACAGATACGCAGTATTTT.

This clonotype was recorded a few times. This chain links TRBV29-1 with TRBJ2-5; D remains ambiguous. V was pared by 0 bases and J by 1 base, with 6 bases between. CDR3 length equals 13 residues. CDR1 is SQVTM, CDR2 ANQGSEA, per germline. The DNA for the CDR3 is TGCAGCGTTGAAGAGCTCAGCCAAGAGACCCAGTACTTC. Its translation is CSVEELSQETQYF.

The chain combines TRBV28 with TRBJ1-5; D unresolved. CDR3 length: 15 amino acids. Trimming shortened V by 0 bases and J by 0 bases, and 6 bases separated the two germline ends. Germline CDR1 and CDR2: MDHEN and SYDVKM. This CDR3 is CASSLWGNSNQPQHF. CDR3 coding DNA: TGTGCCAGCAGTTTATGGGGAAATAGCAATCAGCCCCAGCATTTT.

Many counts were recorded for this clonotype. The chain is built from TRBV10-3 and TRBJ1-1; D remains ambiguous. Trimming left V 3 bases short and J 1 base short, with 9 bases between. The CDR3 covers 14 residues. The V gene's germline CDR1 is ENHRY and CDR2 SYGVKD. CDR3 sequence: CAISESGANTEAFF. CDR3 DNA: TGTGCCATCAGTGAAAGTGGTGCGAACACTGAAGCTTTCTTT.

This clonotype was recorded a few times. This chain uses TRBV2 with TRBJ2-3, with D possibly being TRBD1 or TRBD2 (6 bases each). The CDR3 runs 15 residues. V was pared by 4 bases and J by 5 bases, with 16 bases between. The germline V gene has CDR1 SNHLY and CDR2 FYNNEI. The CDR3 region is CASSAYGRQEDTQYF. As DNA, the CDR3 is TGTGCCAGCAGTGCTTACGGGAGACAGGAAGATACGCAGTATTTT.

As DNA, the CDR3 is TGTGCCAGCAGTTTAAAACAGCAGGATACGCAGTATTTT. As protein: CASSLKQQDTQYF. The chain has TRBV12-3 or TRBV12-4 and TRBJ2-3; D is unclear. CDR3 length equals 13 residues. Trimming left V 2 bases short and J 6 bases short, with 9 bases between.

V usage is TRBV29-1 and J usage is TRBJ1-2; no clear D gene. The CDR3 covers 11 residues. Trimming removed 7 bases from V and 7 bases from J, with 13 bases in between. Germline lookup yields CDR1 SQVTM and CDR2 ANQGSEA. In DNA, the CDR3 is TGCAGCGCGGAGGTGCGGGGTGGCTACACCTTC. Translation gives CSAEVRGGYTF. The full variable domain, with the rest looked up from reference TRBV29-1 and TRBJ1-2, is SAVISQKPSRDICQRGTSLTIQCQVDSQVTMMFWYRQQPGQSLTLIATANQGSEATYESGFVIDKFPISRPNLTFSTLTVSNMSPEDSSIYLCSAEVRGGYTFGSGTRLTVV.

This chain connects TRBV28 to TRBJ1-5; possible D gene TRBD1, 6 bases. CDR1 MDHEN and CDR2 SYDVKM come from the germline V gene. This CDR3 has 14 residues. V was pared by 6 bases and J by 6 bases, with 15 bases between. The CDR3 sequence is CASSFSGAVQPQHF. The CDR3 DNA follows: TGTGCCAGCAGCTTCTCGGGGGCCGTTCAGCCCCAGCATTTT.

This clonotype was picked up many times. J is TRBJ2-1 and V is TRBV25-1; no reliable D call. V was trimmed by 3 bases and J by 9 bases, leaving 12 bases between them. The germline CDR1 and CDR2 sequences are MGHDK and SYGVNS. The CDR3 length is 13 residues. The CDR3 nucleotides read TGTGCCAGCAGTGACGGACGAGTCTCTGAGCAGTTCTTC. The encoded protein is CASSDGRVSEQFF.

The V gene is TRBV28, the J gene TRBJ2-7; 10 nucleotides align to TRBD1. Germline lookup yields CDR1 MDHEN and CDR2 SYDVKM. The CDR3 consists of 13 residues. Unmatched junction bases numbered 10, after V lost 8 bases and J lost 9 bases. The CDR3 loop is CASQTGQGIPQYV. CDR3 DNA: TGTGCCAGCCAGACGGGACAGGGGATCCCGCAGTACGTC.

The chain combines TRBV7-2 with TRBJ2-2; 11 bases fit TRBD2. This CDR3 spans 16 amino acids. The trim removed 4 bases at V and 0 bases at J, leaving 1 base unmatched. The germline gives CDR1 SGHTA, CDR2 FQGNSA. CDR3 nucleotides: TGTGCCAGCAGCTCGACTAGCGGGGCGAACACCGGGGAGCTGTTTTTT. Protein: CASSSTSGANTGELFF.

The chain is built from TRBV11-2 and TRBJ1-1, with D possibly TRBD1 on 5 matching bases. The CDR3 covers 15 residues. Germline CDR1 SGHAT, CDR2 FQNNGV. The ends were cut back, 1 base at V and 4 bases at J, with 13 bases in the middle. Here the CDR3 reads CASSLGDHPSTEAFF. CDR3 coding DNA: TGTGCCAGCAGCTTAGGGGACCACCCGAGCACTGAAGCTTTCTTT.

This clonotype was detected once. The J gene is TRBJ2-3, the V gene TRBV6-1, with 7 bases matching TRBD2. Germline trimming cut 5 bases from V and 2 bases from J; bases unmatched to any gene: 13. CDR1 and CDR2 from the germline V gene are MNHNS and SASEGT. There are 17 residues in the CDR3. CDR3 coding DNA: TGTGCCAGCAGTACCCTTGCGCGGGGGAGGTTCACAGATACGCAGTATTTT. It codes for CASSTLARGRFTDTQYF.

This clonotype has only a few counts. The CDR3 DNA reads TGTGCCAGCTTCCCACACAAGGACGGCAATCAGCCCCAGCATTTT. Its translation: CASFPHKDGNQPQHF. The chain uses TRBV28 and TRBJ1-5, with unresolved D. Looked up from germline, CDR1 is MDHEN and CDR2 is SYDVKM. Trimming removed 8 bases from V and 2 bases from J, with 16 bases in between. The CDR3 runs 15 residues.

Only a few counts were recorded for this clonotype. The V gene is TRBV10-3, the J gene TRBJ2-1, with 7 bases fitting TRBD2. Germline CDR1 is ENHRY and CDR2 is SYGVKD. The CDR3 consists of 14 residues. The ends lost 4 bases at V and 2 bases at J; junction bases unmatched: 2. CDR3 nucleotides: TGTGCCATCAGTGCCGGGACTACCTACAATGAGCAGTTCTTC. Translation: CAISAGTTYNEQFF.